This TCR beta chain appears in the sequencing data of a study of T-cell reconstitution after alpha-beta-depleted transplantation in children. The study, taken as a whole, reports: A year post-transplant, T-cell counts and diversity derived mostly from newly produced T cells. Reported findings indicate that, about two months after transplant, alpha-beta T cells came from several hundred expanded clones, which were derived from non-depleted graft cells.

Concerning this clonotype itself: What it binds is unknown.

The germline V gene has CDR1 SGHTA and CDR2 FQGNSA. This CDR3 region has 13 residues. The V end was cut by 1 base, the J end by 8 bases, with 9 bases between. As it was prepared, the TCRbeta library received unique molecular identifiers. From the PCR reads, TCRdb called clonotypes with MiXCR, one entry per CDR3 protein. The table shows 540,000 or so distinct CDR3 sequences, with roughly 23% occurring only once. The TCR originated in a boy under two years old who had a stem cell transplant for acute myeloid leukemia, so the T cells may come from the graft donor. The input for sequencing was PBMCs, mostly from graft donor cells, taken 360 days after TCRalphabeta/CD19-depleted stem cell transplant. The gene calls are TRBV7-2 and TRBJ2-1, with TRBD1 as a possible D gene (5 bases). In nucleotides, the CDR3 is TGTGCCAGCAGCTTAGTTAGGGGCGATGAGCAGTTCTTC. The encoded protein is CASSLVRGDEQFF.